A single sample gave rise to the 19 T cell receptor beta chains below, sequenced in a study of T cells after yellow fever vaccination. TCRdb fed the 5' RACE reads into MiXCR, producing one record per CDR3 protein. The sample records 550,000 to 750,000 distinct CDR3 sequences, 13% being singletons. Sequencing used PBMCs, obtained on the day of the yellow fever booster vaccination. These receptors all stem from a man aged 25 to 45 who received the YFV17D yellow fever vaccine.

There are a few counts of this clonotype. The chain is built from TRBV12-3 or TRBV12-4 and TRBJ2-5; 10 bases align to TRBD1. The trim removed 3 bases at V and 1 base at J, leaving 2 bases unmatched. The CDR3 contains 15 residues. The CDR3 region has the DNA TGTGCCAGCAGTTTTGACAGGGGGCCCCAAGAGACCCAGTACTTC. Translated: CASSFDRGPQETQYF.

This clonotype appeared a few times. The chain employs TRBV7-2 and TRBJ1-4, with TRBD1 matching over 8 bases. The CDR3 extends over 15 amino acids. Germline loops: CDR1 SGHTA, CDR2 FQGNSA. V shed 1 base and J 8 bases; nucleotides not matched to a gene: 6. This CDR3 reads CASSLDRGVREKLFF. As DNA, the CDR3 is TGTGCCAGCAGCTTAGACAGGGGGGTTCGAGAAAAACTGTTTTTT.

This chain joins TRBV9 and TRBJ2-7; a possible D gene is TRBD2 (6 bases). CDR3 length equals 14 residues. Trimming left V 0 bases short and J 7 bases short, with 14 bases between. Germline loops: CDR1 SGDLS, CDR2 YYNGEE. The CDR3 spells CASSVGGTWGEQYF. The CDR3 DNA sequence: TGTGCCAGCAGCGTAGGCGGGACCTGGGGGGAGCAGTACTTC. Supplemented by reference TRBV9 and TRBJ2-7, the full variable domain reads DSGVTQTPKHLITATGQRVTLRCSPRSGDLSVYWYQQSLDQGLQFLIQYYNGEERAKGNILERFSAQQFPDLHSELNLSSLELGDSALYFCASSVGGTWGEQYFGPGTRLTVT.

The gene calls are TRBV5-1 and TRBJ1-2, with TRBD1 matching over 7 bases. With 4 bases clipped from V and 7 bases from J, the junction kept 16 bases outside the gene matches. The germline V gene has CDR1 SGHRS and CDR2 YFSETQ. The CDR3 is 16 residues long. The CDR3 bases are TGCGCCAGCAGCCCCAGGGACAGTTCAAGTGGCCGTGGCTACACCTTC. Amino acids: CASSPRDSSSGRGYTF.

This clonotype showed up just a few times. This rearrangement joins TRBV20-1 to TRBJ2-3; 13 bases map to TRBD2. The junction had 15 bases not matched to a gene; V was cut back by 5 bases and J by 10 bases. The CDR3 extends over 16 amino acids. Germline CDR1 and CDR2: DFQATT and SNEGSKA (reference sequence). The CDR3 spells CSAPPPTSGRSWAQYF. The CDR3 bases are TGCAGTGCTCCTCCCCCGACTAGCGGGAGGAGTTGGGCGCAGTATTTT.

The chain employs TRBV20-1 and TRBJ2-5; 12 nucleotides agree with TRBD2. J lost 1 base, V lost 5 bases, and 2 bases had no gene match. The CDR3 runs 14 residues. CDR1 is DFQATT and CDR2 is SNEGSKA in the germline V gene (reference sequence). The CDR3 DNA sequence: TGCAGTGCTGGGACTAGCGGGCCCCAAGAGACCCAGTACTTC. Its translation: CSAGTSGPQETQYF.

This clonotype was observed at least ten times. This sequence joins TRBV23-1 and TRBJ2-3; D gene ambiguous. TRBV23-1 counts as an open reading frame of uncertain function. The CDR3 is 15 amino acids. The V end lost 3 bases, the J end lost 2 bases, and 12 bases lay between the germline ends. This CDR3 reads CASSHPTYFTDTQYF. In nucleotides, the CDR3 is TGCGCCAGCAGTCACCCCACCTATTTCACAGATACGCAGTATTTT.

This clonotype has just a few counts. This chain links TRBV12-3 or TRBV12-4 with TRBJ1-2; tentative D call: TRBD1 (5 bases). The CDR3 runs 13 residues. V was shortened by 5 bases and J by 11 bases, with 18 bases between the two germline ends. The CDR3 here is CASSPYGQTGYTF. The CDR3, as DNA: TGTGCCAGCAGTCCCTACGGACAAACGGGGTACACCTTC.

This clonotype was counted between two and nine times. The rearrangement links TRBV9 to TRBJ1-6; no reliable D call. The CDR3 covers 12 residues. Trimming cost V 3 bases and J 14 bases, with 12 bases left between them. The V gene's germline CDR1 is SGDLS and CDR2 YYNGEE. CDR3 residues: CASSGGFGALHF. Here the CDR3 DNA reads TGTGCCAGCAGCGGTGGCTTTGGGGCCCTCCACTTT.

The chain has TRBV12-3 or TRBV12-4 and TRBJ1-5; D is undetermined. Trimming shortened V by 5 bases and J by 4 bases, and 9 bases separated the two germline ends. This CDR3 has 13 amino acids. CDR3 loop: CASSRLRNQPQHF. In DNA, the CDR3 is TGTGCCAGCAGTAGACTCAGGAATCAGCCCCAGCATTTT.

This chain connects TRBV11-2 to TRBJ2-4, with D tentatively TRBD2 (5 bases). The CDR3 is made up of 14 amino acids. CDR1 is SGHAT and CDR2 is FQNNGV in the germline V gene. V lost 3 bases and J lost 9, with 15 bases in between. The CDR3 is CASSLGGGLGIQYF. The CDR3 coding sequence is TGTGCCAGCAGCTTGGGCGGCGGGTTAGGCATTCAGTACTTC.

J is TRBJ2-1 and V is TRBV20-1, with 11 bases identical to TRBD1. The CDR3 has 17 amino acids. Looked up from germline, CDR1 is DFQATT and CDR2 is SNEGSKA (reference sequence). The V gene end was trimmed by 5 bases and the J gene end by 4 bases; junction bases not matched to a gene: 13. CDR3 region: CSALGTGGVSSYNEQFF. Here the CDR3 DNA reads TGCAGTGCTCTTGGGACAGGGGGTGTTTCATCTTACAATGAGCAGTTCTTC.

Details on this clonotype: Compared with germline, one end of the junction differs, possibly owing to a read error. The gene calls are TRBV29-1 and TRBJ2-7; TRBD1 matches at 7 bases. Germline V gene data show CDR1 as SQVTM and CDR2 as ANQGSEA. The CDR3 contains 12 residues. The CDR3 spells CSVQDRVDEQYF. The CDR3 DNA sequence: TGCAGCGTTCAAGACAGGGTCGACGAGCAGTACTTC.

The V and J genes are TRBV12-3 or TRBV12-4 and TRBJ2-2; TRBD1 agrees at 10 bases. The CDR3 extends over 15 amino acids. With V trimmed by 5 bases and J by 4 bases, 4 bases remained unmatched. In nucleotides, the CDR3 is TGTGCCAGCAGTGACAGGGGGCAGGGCACCGGGGAGCTGTTTTTT. Translated, it gives CASSDRGQGTGELFF.

This chain links TRBV10-3 with TRBJ2-5, with 9 nucleotides matching TRBD1. With V trimmed by 11 bases and J by 5 bases, 12 bases remained unmatched. This CDR3 has 14 amino acids. Germline-derived CDR1 and CDR2 are ENHRY and SYGVKD. This chain's CDR3 is CASLGQGRSETQYF. For the CDR3, the DNA is TGTGCCTCATTGGGACAGGGTCGAAGTGAGACCCAGTACTTC.

This chain joins TRBV4-2 and TRBJ2-6, with D tentatively TRBD1 (6 bases). The CDR3 spans 17 residues. In germline, CDR1 is LGHNA, CDR2 YNFKEQ. V was trimmed by 0 bases and J by 4 bases, leaving 13 bases between them. The CDR3, as DNA: TGTGCCAGCAGCCAAGAATCAGGGGCGAGGGGGGCCAACGTCCTGACTTTC. Its protein is CASSQESGARGANVLTF.

V gene TRBV27 combines with J gene TRBJ2-1; weak D call: TRBD2 (5 bases). Germline V CDR1 and CDR2: MNHEY, SMNVEV (reference sequence). With 2 bases removed from V and 7 bases from J, the gap between germline ends came to 24 bases. This CDR3 contains 18 residues. The CDR3 DNA reads as TGTGCCAGCAGTTTACGCACGATGAGCTCCGGAGGAATAAATGAGCAGTTCTTC. It translates to CASSLRTMSSGGINEQFF.

This clonotype was observed a handful of times. The CDR3 region is CASSLRGSLISYNEQFF. The DNA for the CDR3 is TGTGCCAGCAGTTTACGAGGGAGTTTAATTTCCTACAATGAGCAGTTCTTC. This chain links TRBV12-3 or TRBV12-4 with TRBJ2-1; D is perhaps TRBD2 (5 bases). The V and J ends lost 2 bases and 1 base respectively, with 15 bases between them. The CDR3 loop spans 17 amino acids.

This clonotype was observed a handful of times. The chain is built from TRBV7-9 and TRBJ1-2, with D hard to call. CDR3 length equals 13 residues. The V gene lost 8 bases and the J gene lost 5 bases, with 15 bases spanning the gap. Germline V gene data show CDR1 as SEHNR and CDR2 as FQNEAQ (reference sequence). CDR3 nucleotide sequence: TGTGCCAGCGCGCCTGGCGGGCGGTATGGCTACACCTTC. It yields the protein CASAPGGRYGYTF.